The 26 T cell receptor beta chains reported below all come from one sample, sequenced in a study of response to subunit inactivated influenza vaccine (dated 2018 in TCRdb). Library preparation employed RT-PCR. These reads were obtained on an Illumina HiSeq 2500. TCRdb cleaned the public reads at Q25 with fastp, built clones with MiXCR and kept in-frame beta chains. Each CDR3 protein gets just one entry, which takes the most common genes and DNA from the rows behind it. In this sample the table shows some 600,000 distinct CDR3 sequences, 14% of which occur a single time. Clones ranked in the top ten supply 6.5% to 8% of the sample. This specimen consisted of PBMCs from blood, obtained around 15 days before vaccination. Receptors were obtained from a man aged 50-60 years who received an inactivated influenza vaccine. Donor details come from another sample of the same person, matched by shared clones.

This clonotype was counted only a few times. The chain couples TRBV29-1 to TRBJ2-5; no reliable D call. The V end lost 2 bases, the J end lost 8 bases, and 12 bases lay between the germline ends. Germline CDR1 reads SQVTM; CDR2 reads ANQGSEA. The CDR3 consists of 12 residues. The CDR3 sequence is CSVEKLAYTQYF. CDR3 DNA sequence: TGCAGCGTTGAAAAGTTGGCCTACACCCAGTACTTC.

The chain links TRBV19 to TRBJ2-4; possible D gene TRBD1, 5 bases. Trimming cost V 3 bases and J 10 bases, with 13 bases left between them. The CDR3 contains 13 residues. Germline assignment: CDR1 LNHDA and CDR2 SQIVND (reference sequence). CDR3 amino acids: CASSMDGPGIQYF. The CDR3, as DNA: TGTGCCAGTAGTATGGATGGGCCAGGGATTCAGTACTTC.

The gene calls are TRBV5-1 and TRBJ2-7, with D tentatively TRBD1 or TRBD2 (5 bases each). Germline CDR1 is SGHRS and CDR2 is YFSETQ. This CDR3 spans 14 amino acids. With 2 bases removed from V and 3 bases from J, the gap between germline ends came to 12 bases. The CDR3 reads CASSFGAAFYEQYF. CDR3 nucleotides: TGCGCCAGCAGCTTCGGGGCGGCATTCTACGAGCAGTACTTC.

This clonotype showed up just a few times. V gene TRBV10-3 combines with J gene TRBJ1-1; 12 nucleotides agree with TRBD1. Germline-derived CDR1 and CDR2 are ENHRY and SYGVKD. V shed 6 bases and J 4 bases; nucleotides not matched to a gene: 3. The CDR3 contains 14 residues. The CDR3: CAISQGQGATEAFF. DNA of the CDR3: TGTGCCATCAGCCAGGGACAGGGGGCCACTGAAGCTTTCTTT.

This clonotype has only a few counts. The chain recombines TRBV7-8 with TRBJ2-5, with D possibly matching TRBD2 (6 bases). V was shortened by 1 base and J by 0 bases, with 15 bases between the two germline ends. The germline V gene encodes CDR1 SGHVS and CDR2 FQNEAQ. The CDR3 has 17 residues. The CDR3 sequence: CASSLELAANHQETQYF. For the CDR3, the DNA is TGTGCCAGCAGCTTAGAACTAGCAGCAAACCACCAAGAGACCCAGTACTTC.

This clonotype has only a few counts. CDR3 DNA sequence: TGTGCCAGCAGTTTTCTGCTAGCGGGAGGGCCGGGTACCCCCACAGATACGCAGTATTTT. It is translated as CASSFLLAGGPGTPTDTQYF. The J gene is TRBJ2-3, the V gene TRBV28; 12 positions match TRBD2. The V gene end was trimmed by 3 bases and the J gene end by 2 bases; junction bases not matched to a gene: 15. The CDR3 contains 20 residues. Germline values: CDR1 MDHEN, CDR2 SYDVKM. Supplemented by reference TRBV28 and TRBJ2-3, the full variable domain reads DVKVTQSSRYLVKRTGEKVFLECVQDMDHENMFWYRQDPGLGLRLIYFSYDVKMKEKGDIPEGYSVSREKKERFSLILESASTNQTSMYLCASSFLLAGGPGTPTDTQYFGPGTRLTVL.

The rearrangement joins TRBV11-2 to TRBJ1-5; perhaps TRBD1 as D (6 bases). V shed 0 bases and J shed 3 bases, with 12 bases lying between them. The CDR3 loop spans 16 amino acids. Per the germline V gene, CDR1 is SGHAT and CDR2 is FQNNGV. The CDR3 loop reads CASSLDRRGNNQPQHF. Here the CDR3 DNA reads TGTGCCAGCAGCTTAGATCGGAGGGGGAACAATCAGCCCCAGCATTTT.

This clonotype was observed many times. The genes are TRBV5-1 and TRBJ2-2, with 8 bases matching TRBD2. The ends lost 0 bases at V and 0 bases at J; junction bases unmatched: 1. CDR3 length equals 16 residues. The germline V gene encodes CDR1 SGHRS and CDR2 YFSETQ. This CDR3 reads CASSLVGGANTGELFF. CDR3 DNA sequence: TGCGCCAGCAGCTTGGTCGGGGGGGCGAACACCGGGGAGCTGTTTTTT.

This clonotype turned up a few times. The V call is TRBV5-1, the J call TRBJ2-7; 10 bases agree with TRBD2. Germline CDR1 and CDR2: SGHRS and YFSETQ. This CDR3 is 15 amino acids long. V dropped 2 bases and J dropped 5; count of bases not matched to a gene: 7. Written as DNA, the CDR3 is TGCGCCAGCAGCTTTCGGAGCGGGAGGGCCGACGAGCAGTACTTC. Protein sequence: CASSFRSGRADEQYF.

This clonotype was detected many times. The chain carries TRBV12-3 or TRBV12-4 and TRBJ1-5, with a weak D call TRBD1 (5 bases). V was clipped by 5 bases and J by 7 bases, with 12 bases between them. This CDR3 has 13 amino acids. For the CDR3, the DNA is TGTGCCAGCAGTCCCGGGGGGGGGCAGCCCCAGCATTTT. Translating gives CASSPGGGQPQHF.

V usage is TRBV4-3 and J usage is TRBJ2-7, with D perhaps being TRBD1 or TRBD2 (5 bases each). The CDR3 length is 15 residues. Germline V gene lookup returns CDR1 LGHNA and CDR2 YSLEER. Deletions cut 0 bases from V and 0 bases from J, with 9 bases between. The CDR3 coding sequence is TGCGCCAGCAGCCAAGAATGGGACCCCTCCTACGAGCAGTACTTC. It translates to CASSQEWDPSYEQYF.

There are a few counts of this clonotype. The chain is built from TRBV5-1 and TRBJ2-7; D could derive from TRBD1 or TRBD2 (6 bases each). The CDR3 has 15 amino acids. V lost 5 bases and J lost 2, with 17 bases in between. Germline-derived CDR1 and CDR2 are SGHRS and YFSETQ. The CDR3 protein is CASSTYRGPAYEQYF. The CDR3, as DNA: TGCGCCAGCAGTACGTACCGGGGGCCAGCCTACGAGCAGTACTTC.

This chain joins TRBV24-1 and TRBJ2-7; the match to TRBD1 covers 7 bases. CDR3 length: 15 amino acids. Germline values: CDR1 KGHDR, CDR2 SFDVKD. The V gene end was trimmed by 5 bases and the J gene end by 0 bases; junction bases not matched to a gene: 6. The CDR3 is CATSVGDSGSYEQYF. In DNA, the CDR3 is TGTGCCACCAGTGTTGGGGACAGTGGCTCCTACGAGCAGTACTTC.

V and J are TRBV20-1 and TRBJ1-2; tentative D call: TRBD1 (5 bases). The germline V and J ends were trimmed by 0 bases and 7 bases, with 12 bases remaining between them. Germline V gives CDR1 DFQATT, CDR2 SNEGSKA (reference sequence). This CDR3 region has 13 residues. Written as DNA, the CDR3 is TGCAGTGCTAGAGATTCCAGGGATCCTGGCTACACCTTC. Amino acids: CSARDSRDPGYTF.

Only a few counts were recorded for this clonotype. The chain has TRBV20-1 and TRBJ2-7, with TRBD1 identical over 9 bases. Trimming cost V 4 bases and J 2 bases; bases outside gene matches: 6. Looked up from germline, CDR1 is DFQATT and CDR2 is SNEGSKA (reference sequence). This CDR3 contains 14 residues. DNA of the CDR3: TGCAGTGCTACCATAACAGGGGGCCCCTACGAGCAGTACTTC. Encoded protein: CSATITGGPYEQYF.

This clonotype was observed a handful of times. The chain recombines TRBV29-1 with TRBJ2-7, with 7 bases identical to TRBD1. The CDR3 is 15 residues long. The ends lost 4 bases at V and 3 bases at J; junction bases unmatched: 12. Germline CDR1 SQVTM, CDR2 ANQGSEA. CDR3 sequence: CSVVRMRQGVYEQYF. The CDR3 nucleotides are TGCAGCGTTGTGAGAATGAGACAGGGAGTCTACGAGCAGTACTTC.

The chain joins TRBV28 to TRBJ1-2; 10 bases match TRBD1. CDR1 and CDR2 from the germline V gene are MDHEN and SYDVKM. Trimming took 5 bases from V and 4 from J; bases not matched to a gene: 7. This CDR3 has 15 amino acids. CDR3 sequence reads: CASSTDRGPGYGYTF. CDR3 sequence (DNA): TGTGCCAGCAGTACCGACAGGGGGCCTGGCTATGGCTACACCTTC.

The rearrangement links TRBV24-1 to TRBJ2-3, with TRBD1 matching 7 bases. J was trimmed by 10 bases and V by 2 bases; bases with no gene match: 8. The germline V gene encodes CDR1 KGHDR and CDR2 SFDVKD. This CDR3 spans 14 amino acids. The CDR3 spells CATSDSTTGPAQYF. CDR3 in DNA: TGTGCCACCAGTGATTCCACGACAGGGCCTGCGCAGTATTTT.

The sample holds many counts of this clonotype. J is TRBJ2-2 and V is TRBV5-1; D may correspond to TRBD1 or TRBD2 (5 bases each). Germline CDR1 SGHRS, CDR2 YFSETQ. Deletions cut 3 bases from V and 5 bases from J, with 11 bases between. CDR3 length: 14 residues. The CDR3 coding sequence is TGCGCCAGCAGCTCCACCGGGGCAACCGGGGAGCTGTTTTTT. The encoded protein is CASSSTGATGELFF.

This clonotype was picked up a small number of times. This chain connects TRBV4-1 to TRBJ2-1; D not certain. Trimming removed 3 bases from V and 2 bases from J, with 8 bases in between. Germline CDR1 and CDR2: MGHRA and YSYEKL. This CDR3 is built from 14 residues. The CDR3, as DNA: TGCGCCAGCAGCCAGGACCTGCCCTACAATGAGCAGTTCTTC. Amino acid sequence: CASSQDLPYNEQFF.

This chain uses TRBV5-1 with TRBJ1-4, with a weak D call TRBD1 (5 bases). V lost 1 base and J 1 base, leaving 8 bases between the germline ends. Germline V gene data show CDR1 as SGHRS and CDR2 as YFSETQ. The CDR3 contains 15 residues. CDR3 in DNA: TGCGCCAGCAGCTTGTACGGGGGAACTAATGAAAAACTGTTTTTT. It is translated as CASSLYGGTNEKLFF.

This clonotype was counted many times. The rearrangement links TRBV5-1 to TRBJ2-5, with unresolved D. The V gene lost 3 bases and the J gene lost 1 base, with 13 bases spanning the gap. CDR3 length: 15 residues. Germline V CDR1 and CDR2: SGHRS, YFSETQ. The CDR3 nucleotides read TGCGCCAGCAGCTGGAGACTCGGAACCCAAGAGACCCAGTACTTC. It codes for CASSWRLGTQETQYF.

This clonotype came up a few times. This chain connects TRBV7-2 to TRBJ1-6; D gene ambiguous. The CDR3 has 16 amino acids. Germline values: CDR1 SGHTA, CDR2 FQGNSA. V gave up 5 bases and J gave up 0 bases, with 11 bases separating them. DNA of the CDR3: TGTGCCAGCAGCCCGGTGGGGAGCTCCTATAATTCACCCCTCCACTTT. It encodes CASSPVGSSYNSPLHF.

This clonotype has just a few counts. For the CDR3, the DNA is TGCAGTGCCCCGACCCAGACAGCCAACACTGAAGCTTTCTTT. Its translation: CSAPTQTANTEAFF. J is TRBJ1-1 and V is TRBV20-1; tentative D call: TRBD1 (5 bases). Germline V CDR1 and CDR2: DFQATT, SNEGSKA (reference sequence). The CDR3 is made up of 14 amino acids. Trimming shortened V by 6 bases and J by 2 bases, and 16 bases separated the two germline ends.

This clonotype appeared a few times. The V gene is TRBV6-1, the J gene TRBJ2-7; D might be TRBD1 (8 bases). Germline CDR1 is MNHNS and CDR2 is SASEGT. The CDR3 is made up of 14 amino acids. The ends were cut back, 5 bases at V and 6 bases at J, with 17 bases in the middle. Written as DNA, the CDR3 is TGTGCCAGCAGTCCCACAGGGGGGGTGCGCGAGCAGTACTTC. This encodes CASSPTGGVREQYF.

This clonotype was seen a few times. The chain carries TRBV27 and TRBJ2-7; D remains unclear. The length of the CDR3 is 14 residues. Trimming shortened V by 0 bases and J by 5 bases, and 11 bases separated the two germline ends. In germline, CDR1 is MNHEY, CDR2 SMNVEV (reference sequence). This CDR3 reads CASSLSEFGDEQYF. For the CDR3, the DNA is TGTGCCAGCAGTTTATCCGAGTTCGGCGACGAGCAGTACTTC.